This TCR beta chain was captured in a study of control samples from healthy donors and cancer patients. This clone was observed a single time. Measured with immunoSEQ multiplex PCR; TCRdb has only the in-frame clones, and not every one. The sample consists of over 200,000 clones, roughly 82% of them appearing once. V dropped 1 base and J dropped 0 bases, with 7 bases sitting between them. The CDR3 is made up of 15 amino acids. Looked up from germline, CDR1 is SGHTA and CDR2 is FQGNSA. The source of this sequence is a woman aged 55-69 years with lung cancer. The sample consisted of PBMCs. The V gene is TRBV7-2, the J gene TRBJ1-5, with D uncertain. The CDR3 loop reads CASSLGIHSNQPQHF. The CDR3 nucleotides read TGTGCCAGCAGCTTAGGGATTCATAGCAATCAGCCCCAGCATTTT.